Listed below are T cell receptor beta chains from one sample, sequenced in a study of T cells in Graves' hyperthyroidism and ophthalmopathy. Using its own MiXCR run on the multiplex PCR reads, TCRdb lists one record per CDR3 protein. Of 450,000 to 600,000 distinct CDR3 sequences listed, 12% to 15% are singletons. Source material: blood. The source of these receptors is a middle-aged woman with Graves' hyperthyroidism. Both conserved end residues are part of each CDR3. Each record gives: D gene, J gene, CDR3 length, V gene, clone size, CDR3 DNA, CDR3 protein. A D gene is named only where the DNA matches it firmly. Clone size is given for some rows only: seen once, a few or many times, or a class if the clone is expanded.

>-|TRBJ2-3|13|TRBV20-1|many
TGCAGTGCTAGAGCGCAAACGGGGGATACGCAGTATTTT
CSARAQTGDTQYF
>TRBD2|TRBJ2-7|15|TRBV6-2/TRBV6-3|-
TGTGCCAGCAGTTCAGCGGGACCTTTCTCCTACGAGCAGTACTTC
CASSSAGPFSYEQYF
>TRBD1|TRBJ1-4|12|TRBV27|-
TGTGCCAGCAGTGAACAGGGGGAAAAACTGTTTTTT
CASSEQGEKLFF
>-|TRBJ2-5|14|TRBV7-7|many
TGTGCTAGCAGCCCGGGACTGCCCCCGGAGACCCAGTACTTC
CASSPGLPPETQYF
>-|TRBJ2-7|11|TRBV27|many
TGTGCCAGCAACCCCCCCCACGAGCAGTACTTC
CASNPPHEQYF
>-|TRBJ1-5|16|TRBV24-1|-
TGTGCCACCAGTCTCCAACGGTCCGTACTCAATCAGCCCCAGCATTTT
CATSLQRSVLNQPQHF
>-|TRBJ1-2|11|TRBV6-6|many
TGTGCCAGCAGTTACTCGATTCACTACACCTTC
CASSYSIHYTF
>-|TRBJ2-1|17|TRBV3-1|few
TGTGCCAGCAGCACCTCATCGGGCAGTCTAACCTACAATGAGCAGTTCTTC
CASSTSSGSLTYNEQFF
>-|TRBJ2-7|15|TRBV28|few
TGTGCCAGCAGTTTATTATTATCAGACGAATACGAGCAGTACTTC
CASSLLLSDEYEQYF
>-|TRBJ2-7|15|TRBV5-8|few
TGTGCCAGCAGCTTTCACTCTTTCGGGTCCTACGAGCAGTACTTC
CASSFHSFGSYEQYF
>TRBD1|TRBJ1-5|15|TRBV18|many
TGTGCCAGCTCACGGGACAGCCTGAGCAATCAGCCCCAGCATTTT
CASSRDSLSNQPQHF
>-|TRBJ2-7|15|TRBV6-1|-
TGTGCCAGCAGTGAAGCTCCAGGGGCCTCCGGCGAGCAGTACTTC
CASSEAPGASGEQYF
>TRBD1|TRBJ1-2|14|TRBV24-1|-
TGTGCCACCAGTGATTCCGGGACAGGGTTTGGCTACACCTTC
CATSDSGTGFGYTF
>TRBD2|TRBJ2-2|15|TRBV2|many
TGTGCCAGCAGGCCGGGACTAGATCACACCGGGGAGCTGTTTTTT
CASRPGLDHTGELFF
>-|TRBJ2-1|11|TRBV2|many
TGTGCCACCGGGGGCTACAATGAGCAGTTCTTC
CATGGYNEQFF
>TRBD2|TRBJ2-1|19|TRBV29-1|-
TGCAGCGTCCTAGCGGGAGGGCCCGGGTTCCCAAGCTCCTACAATGAGCAGTTCTTC
CSVLAGGPGFPSSYNEQFF
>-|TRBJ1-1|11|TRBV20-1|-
TGCAGTGCTAGAGAGGTAGCTGAAGCTTTCTTT
CSAREVAEAFF
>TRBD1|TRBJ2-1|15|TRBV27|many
TGTGCCAGCAGTTCGGCCGGGACAGGGCGCAATGAGCAGTTCTTC
CASSSAGTGRNEQFF
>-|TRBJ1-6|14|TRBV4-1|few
TGCGCCAGCAGCCAGTTGACAGATAATTCACCCCTCCACTTT
CASSQLTDNSPLHF
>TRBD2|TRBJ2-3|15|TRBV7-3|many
TGTGCCAGCAGCCAGGGAGGGCCCTCCGCAGATACGCAGTATTTT
CASSQGGPSADTQYF
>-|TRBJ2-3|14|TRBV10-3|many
TGTGCCATCAGTGGGAAGGCTCGCGCAGATACGCAGTATTTT
CAISGKARADTQYF
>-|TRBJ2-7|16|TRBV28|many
TGTGCCAGCAGTTCACCCATTCAGGGGGGCTTAGATGAGCAGTACTTC
CASSSPIQGGLDEQYF
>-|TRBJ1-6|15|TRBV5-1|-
TGCGCCAGCAGCTTGGAACAGGGAGGTGGTTCACCCCTCCACTTT
CASSLEQGGGSPLHF
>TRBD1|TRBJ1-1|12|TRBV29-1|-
TGCAGCGAATCGACAGGGGGCACTGAAGCTTTCTTT
CSESTGGTEAFF
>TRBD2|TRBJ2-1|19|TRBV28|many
TGTGCCAGCAGTTTACGAGTGGTTCGGGGACTAGCGGGAGTTATTGAGCAGTTCTTC
CASSLRVVRGLAGVIEQFF
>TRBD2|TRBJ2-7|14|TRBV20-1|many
TGCAGTGCTAGGACTAGCGGGAGTGCCTACGAGCAGTACTTC
CSARTSGSAYEQYF
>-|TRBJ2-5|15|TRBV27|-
TGTGCCAGCAGTTTTGGGGGGGCCTTCCAAGAGACCCAGTACTTC
CASSFGGAFQETQYF
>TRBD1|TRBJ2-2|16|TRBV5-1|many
TGCGCCAGCAGCAAGACCACAGGGGGCGGCACCGGGGAGCTGTTTTTT
CASSKTTGGGTGELFF
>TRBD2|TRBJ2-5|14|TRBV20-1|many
TGCAGTGCTGAACTCCTAGCGGGAGAAGAGACCCAGTACTTC
CSAELLAGEETQYF
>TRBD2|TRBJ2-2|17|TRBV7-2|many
TGTGCCAGCAGCTTTGGCCTAGCGGGAGAGCGCACCGGGGAGCTGTTTTTT
CASSFGLAGERTGELFF
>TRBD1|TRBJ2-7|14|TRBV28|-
TGTGCCAGCAGTAAACCGGGACAGACCACGGAGCAGTACTTC
CASSKPGQTTEQYF
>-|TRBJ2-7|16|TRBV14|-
TGTGCCAGCAGCCAAGACAGGGCAGTCTACTCCTACGAGCAGTACTTC
CASSQDRAVYSYEQYF
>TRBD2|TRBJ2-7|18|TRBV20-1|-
TGCAGTGCTCCAGAGACTAGCGGGAGGGCTCCTCCTTCCTACGAGCAGTACTTC
CSAPETSGRAPPSYEQYF
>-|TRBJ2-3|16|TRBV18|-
TGTGCCAGCTCACCACCTATAGGAGGAAGCACAGATACGCAGTATTTT
CASSPPIGGSTDTQYF
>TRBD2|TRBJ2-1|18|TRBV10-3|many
TGTGCCATCAGTGAGTCGATATTAGCGGGAGGAGTATCCAATGAGCAGTTCTTC
CAISESILAGGVSNEQFF
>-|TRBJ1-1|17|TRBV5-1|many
TGCGCCAGCAGCTTGGTCCCCCTGAAGGGGCTTCGGGCTGAAGCTTTCTTT
CASSLVPLKGLRAEAFF
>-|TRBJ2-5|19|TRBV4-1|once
TGCGCCAGCAGCCGAGAGGGTCCCCCACGAATGGTTGGACAAGAGACCCAGTACTTC
CASSREGPPRMVGQETQYF
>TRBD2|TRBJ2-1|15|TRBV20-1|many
TGCAGTGCCCTGCTAGCGGGAGGTCCAGGTATTGAGCAGTTCTTC
CSALLAGGPGIEQFF
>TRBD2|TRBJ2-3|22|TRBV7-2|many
TGTGCCAGCAGCCCCTTAAGAGGTTCGGGGACTAGCCGCCGAACTAGCACAGATACGCAGTATTTT
CASSPLRGSGTSRRTSTDTQYF
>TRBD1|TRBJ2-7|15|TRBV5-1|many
TGCGCCAGCAGCGCACCGGGACAGGGGAAGGACGAGCAGTACTTC
CASSAPGQGKDEQYF
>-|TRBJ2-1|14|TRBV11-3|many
TGTGCCAGCAGCTTAGATGGGATCTCCCCCGAGCAGTTCTTC
CASSLDGISPEQFF
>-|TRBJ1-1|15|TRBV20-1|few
TGCAGTGCTAGACCGAGGGACACCCCGAGCACTGAAGCTTTCTTT
CSARPRDTPSTEAFF
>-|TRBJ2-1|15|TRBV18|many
TGTGCCAGCTCACCACCGAATGAAGATGGTAGTGAGCAGTTCTTC
CASSPPNEDGSEQFF
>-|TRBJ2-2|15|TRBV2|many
TGTGCCAGCAGGCCCCAGGGCCGTAACACCGGGGAGCTGTTTTTT
CASRPQGRNTGELFF
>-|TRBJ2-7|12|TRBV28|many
TGTGCCAGCTCAACTGGGCTATGGGAGCAGTACTTC
CASSTGLWEQYF
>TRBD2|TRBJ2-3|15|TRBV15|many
TGTGCCACCAGCAGATTGAGCGGGAGTACCGATACGCAGTATTTT
CATSRLSGSTDTQYF
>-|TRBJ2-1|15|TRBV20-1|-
TGCAGTGCTAGCCCTTACAGGGATACCTACAATGAGCAGTTCTTC
CSASPYRDTYNEQFF
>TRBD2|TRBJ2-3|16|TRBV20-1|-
TGCAGTGCGCCGAGGACTAGCGGGAGGGAGACAGATACGCAGTATTTT
CSAPRTSGRETDTQYF
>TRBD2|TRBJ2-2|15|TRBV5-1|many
TGCGCCAGCAGCCTTAGCGGGAAGGACACCGGGGAGCTGTTTTTT
CASSLSGKDTGELFF
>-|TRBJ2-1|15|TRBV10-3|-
TGTGCCATCAGATCCTCGGGGAGCTCCTACAATGAGCAGTTCTTC
CAIRSSGSSYNEQFF
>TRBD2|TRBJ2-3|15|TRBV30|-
TGTGCCTGGAGTTTTGGCGGGGGTGGGACAGATACGCAGTATTTT
CAWSFGGGGTDTQYF
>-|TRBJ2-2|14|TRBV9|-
TGTGCCAGCAGCGTAGGCGGTAAAACCGGGGAGCTGTTTTTT
CASSVGGKTGELFF
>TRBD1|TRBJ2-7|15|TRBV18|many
TGTGCCAGCTCACGCACGGGACAGGGATCCTACGAGCAGTACTTC
CASSRTGQGSYEQYF
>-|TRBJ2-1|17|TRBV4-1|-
TGCGCCAGCAGCCAAGTCGATTTTCAGAGCTCCTACAATGAGCAGTTCTTC
CASSQVDFQSSYNEQFF
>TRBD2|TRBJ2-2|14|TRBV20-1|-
TGCAGTGCTACTAGCGGGCCGAACACCGGGGAGCTGTTTTTT
CSATSGPNTGELFF
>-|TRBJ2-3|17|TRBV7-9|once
TGTGCCAGCAGCTGGAGACGGCTAGCAGATAGCACAGATACGCAGTATTTT
CASSWRRLADSTDTQYF
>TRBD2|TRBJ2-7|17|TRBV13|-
TGTGCCAGCAGCTTAGGGATTAGAGCGGGAGTGACCTACGAGCAGTACTTC
CASSLGIRAGVTYEQYF
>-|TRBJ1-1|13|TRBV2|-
TGTGCCAGCAGCGAAGGAGGGGACACTGAAGCTTTCTTT
CASSEGGDTEAFF
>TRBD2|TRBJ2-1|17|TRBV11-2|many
TGTGCCAGCAGCTTAAGGCTAGCGGGAGTAACCTACAATGAGCAGTTCTTC
CASSLRLAGVTYNEQFF